This T cell receptor (beta chain) was captured in a study of blood T cell repertoires in COVID-19 (TCRdb year 2020). Background on the whole study: The collaborator samples originated in the United States, Italy and Spain and spanned the acute and convalescent phases of COVID-19. The material from the prospective study consisted of cDNA or gDNA derived from T cells, B-cell-depleted T cells, or PBMCs. Subjects who had been exposed to COVID-19, were actively infected with it, or had recovered from it provided the deeply sampled blood TCRbeta repertoires that made up the dataset. The repertoires were released in a freely available public database intended as a resource for research on the immune response to SARS-CoV-2. The samples were drawn from two sources: the first 160 participants of the ongoing ImmuneRACE study, and 1,000 to 1,500 subjects contributed by 6 global collaborators. Sample metadata almost always included a de-identified subject ID, COVID-19 status, age in years and sex. Where HLA class I and class II types were available, the types were taken from metadata supplied by the sample provider, not from assay-based typing.

Paper-wide results and their limitations: The amount of clinical and demographic metadata varied by source and participant and was provided uncurated.

Sequences SQVTM (CDR1) and ANQGSEA (CDR2) are obtained from the germline V gene. V is pruned by 0 bases and J by 4 bases, leaving 7 bases of the junction without a gene match. The CDR3 starts with the cysteine, ends with the phenylalanine, and has 15 residues. Of the read, only the CDR3 DNA is kept; its 45 bases are in frame from base 1. One collaborating source in Seattle enrolled patients while the patients were actively infected and followed the patients over time throughout the course of disease. Collaborating institutions collected whole blood in K2EDTA tubes following their own protocols. Collaborator samples were shipped for TCRbeta analysis as frozen whole blood, isolated PBMCs, or DNA extracted from either sample type. TCRbeta CDR3 regions were amplified from genomic DNA by means of the immunoSEQ Assay, a bias-controlled multiplex PCR. The source study handled its data this way. Nucleated cell counts per sample were estimated from amplification of reference gene primers within the assay. To quantify the absolute abundance of each unique TCRbeta CDR3 rearrangement, sequence reads were collapsed and filtered. For each sample, productive Simpson clonality was calculated as the square root of Simpson's diversity index across productive rearrangements. In its TCRdb copy, this immuneACCESS table keeps in-frame sequences only and misses some clones. Where compared with another copy, unresolved V genes explain less than half of these, and the others have no known cause. V and J calls and clone size are given by that table; D and trimming were obtained from the DNA. For this sample there are 300,000 or so clones; approximately 90% appear just once. Of the sample, roughly 2.3% falls within the top ten clones.

In regard to this clone: Which antigen it targets is not known. Base qualities are missing; no much larger clone stands one base away.

The chain was built from TRBV29-1 and TRBJ1-2, with 8 bases aligning to TRBD1. Sample: peripheral blood. The sequence derives from a woman under 40 with COVID-19, enrolled during active disease. For the CDR3, the sequence is CSVEDSGTGSYGYTF. The nucleotide sequence is TGCAGCGTTGAAGATAGTGGGACAGGAAGCTATGGCTACACCTTC.